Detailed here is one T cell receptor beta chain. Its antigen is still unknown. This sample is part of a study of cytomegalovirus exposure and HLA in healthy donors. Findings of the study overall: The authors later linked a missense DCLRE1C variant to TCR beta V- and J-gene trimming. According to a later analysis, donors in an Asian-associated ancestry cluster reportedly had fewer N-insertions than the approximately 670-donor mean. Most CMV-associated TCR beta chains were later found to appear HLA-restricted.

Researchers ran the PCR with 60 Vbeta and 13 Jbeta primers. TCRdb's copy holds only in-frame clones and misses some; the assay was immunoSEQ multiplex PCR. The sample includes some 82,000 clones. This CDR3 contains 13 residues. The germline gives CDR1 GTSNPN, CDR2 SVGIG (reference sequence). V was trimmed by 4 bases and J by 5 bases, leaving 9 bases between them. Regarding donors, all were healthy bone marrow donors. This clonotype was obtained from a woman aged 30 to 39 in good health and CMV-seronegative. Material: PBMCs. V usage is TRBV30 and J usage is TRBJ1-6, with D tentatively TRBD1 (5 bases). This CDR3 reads CAWMGGDNSPLHF. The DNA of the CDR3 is TGTGCCTGGATGGGAGGGGATAATTCACCCCTCCACTTT.